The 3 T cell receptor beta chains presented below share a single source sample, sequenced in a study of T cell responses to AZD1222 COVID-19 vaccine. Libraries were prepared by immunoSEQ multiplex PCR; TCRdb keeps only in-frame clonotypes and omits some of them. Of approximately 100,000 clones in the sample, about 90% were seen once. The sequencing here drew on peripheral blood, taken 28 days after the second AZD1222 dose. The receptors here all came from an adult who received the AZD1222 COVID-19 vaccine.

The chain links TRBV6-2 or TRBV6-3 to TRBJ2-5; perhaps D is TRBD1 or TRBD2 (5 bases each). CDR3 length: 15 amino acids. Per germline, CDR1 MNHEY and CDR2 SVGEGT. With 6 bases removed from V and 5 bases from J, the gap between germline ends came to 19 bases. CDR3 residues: CASSSPRGPMETQYF. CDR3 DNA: TGTGCCAGCAGCTCCCCAAGGGGACCGATGGAGACCCAGTACTTC.

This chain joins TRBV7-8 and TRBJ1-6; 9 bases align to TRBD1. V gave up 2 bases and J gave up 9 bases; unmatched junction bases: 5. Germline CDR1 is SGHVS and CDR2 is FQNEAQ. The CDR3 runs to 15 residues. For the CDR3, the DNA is TGTGCCAGCAGCTTACGGACAGGGGAAGGTTCACCCCTCCACTTT. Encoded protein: CASSLRTGEGSPLHF.

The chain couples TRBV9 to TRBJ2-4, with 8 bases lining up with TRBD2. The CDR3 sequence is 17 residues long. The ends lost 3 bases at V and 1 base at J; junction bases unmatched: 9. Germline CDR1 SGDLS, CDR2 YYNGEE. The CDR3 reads CASSATAGVGAKNIQYF. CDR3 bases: TGTGCCAGCAGCGCGACAGCGGGAGTGGGGGCCAAAAACATTCAGTACTTC.